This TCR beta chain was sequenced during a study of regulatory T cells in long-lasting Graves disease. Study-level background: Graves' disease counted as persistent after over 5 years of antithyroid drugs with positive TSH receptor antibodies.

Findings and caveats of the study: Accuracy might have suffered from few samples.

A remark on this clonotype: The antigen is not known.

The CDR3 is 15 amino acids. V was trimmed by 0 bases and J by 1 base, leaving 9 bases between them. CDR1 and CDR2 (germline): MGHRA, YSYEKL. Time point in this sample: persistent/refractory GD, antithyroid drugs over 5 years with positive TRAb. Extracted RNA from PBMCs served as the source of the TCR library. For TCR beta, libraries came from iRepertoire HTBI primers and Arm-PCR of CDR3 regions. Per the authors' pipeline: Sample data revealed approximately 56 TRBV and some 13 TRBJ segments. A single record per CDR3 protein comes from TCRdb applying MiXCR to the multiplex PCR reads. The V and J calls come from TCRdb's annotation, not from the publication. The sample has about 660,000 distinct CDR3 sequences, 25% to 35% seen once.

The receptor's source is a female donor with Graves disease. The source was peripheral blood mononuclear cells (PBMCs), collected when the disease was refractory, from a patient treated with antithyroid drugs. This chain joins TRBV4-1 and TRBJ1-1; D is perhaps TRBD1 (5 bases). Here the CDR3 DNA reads TGCGCCAGCAGCCAAGAGGGGGGAGGGAACACTGAAGCTTTCTTT. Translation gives CASSQEGGGNTEAFF.